Below, one T cell receptor (beta chain) is given with its context. These data come from a study of OX40 agonist ivuxolimab in advanced cancers. The germline V gene encodes CDR1 MNHEY and CDR2 SMNVEV (reference sequence). The V end lost 10 bases, the J end lost 2 bases, and 13 bases lay between the germline ends. CDR3 size: 13 residues. Repertoires were generated with immunoSEQ multiplex PCR, while TCRdb's copy carries only in-frame clones and drops some. Of about 17,000 clones listed, over 65% are singletons. This receptor was identified in an adult with an advanced solid tumor such as melanoma, head and neck, liver or kidney cancer. The V and J genes are TRBV27 and TRBJ2-3, with D tentatively TRBD2 (6 bases). This specimen was CD4+ or CD8+ T cells sorted from blood, taken in a trial of the OX40 agonist ivuxolimab. This chain's CDR3 is CATMGGDTDTQYF. Here the CDR3 DNA reads TGTGCCACCATGGGGGGTGACACAGATACGCAGTATTTT.